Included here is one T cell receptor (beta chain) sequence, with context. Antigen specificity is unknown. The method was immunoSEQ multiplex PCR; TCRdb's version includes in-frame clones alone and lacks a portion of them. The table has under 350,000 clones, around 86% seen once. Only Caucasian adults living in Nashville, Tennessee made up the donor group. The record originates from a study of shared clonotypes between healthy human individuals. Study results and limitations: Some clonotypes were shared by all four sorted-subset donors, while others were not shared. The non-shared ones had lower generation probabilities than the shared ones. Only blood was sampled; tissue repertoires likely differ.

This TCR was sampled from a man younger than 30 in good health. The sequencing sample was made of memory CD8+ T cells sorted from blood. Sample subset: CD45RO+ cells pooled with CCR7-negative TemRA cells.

CDR3 residues: CASSAFNRGLGEETQYF. CDR3 nucleotide sequence: TGTGCCAGCAGTGCCTTCAACAGGGGTCTTGGGGAAGAGACCCAGTACTTC. This chain links TRBV25-1 with TRBJ2-5; 7 nucleotides line up with TRBD1. With V trimmed by 4 bases and J by 3 bases, 14 bases remained unmatched. Germline V gene lookup returns CDR1 MGHDK and CDR2 SYGVNS. The CDR3 spans 17 residues.